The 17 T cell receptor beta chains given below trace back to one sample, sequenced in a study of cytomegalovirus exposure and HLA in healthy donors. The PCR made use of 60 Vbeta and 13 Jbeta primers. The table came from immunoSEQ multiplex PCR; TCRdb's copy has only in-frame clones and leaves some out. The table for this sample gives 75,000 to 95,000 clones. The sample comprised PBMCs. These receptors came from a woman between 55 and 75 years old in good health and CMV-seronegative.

The CDR3 bases are TGTGCCAGCAGTCCCGATGCCCCTGGGGAGACCCTCTATGGCTACACCTTC. The encoded protein is CASSPDAPGETLYGYTF. The genes are TRBV28 and TRBJ1-2; D unclear. The CDR3 extends over 17 amino acids. V was cut by 5 bases and J by 4 bases, with 23 bases left in between. Germline V gene sequence: CDR1 MDHEN, CDR2 SYDVKM.

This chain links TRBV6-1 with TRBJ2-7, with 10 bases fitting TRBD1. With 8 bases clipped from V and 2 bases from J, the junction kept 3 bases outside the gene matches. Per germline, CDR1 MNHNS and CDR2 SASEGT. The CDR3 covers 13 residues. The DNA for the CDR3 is TGTGCCAGCCGCGGGACAGGGGCCTACGAGCAGTACTTC. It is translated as CASRGTGAYEQYF.

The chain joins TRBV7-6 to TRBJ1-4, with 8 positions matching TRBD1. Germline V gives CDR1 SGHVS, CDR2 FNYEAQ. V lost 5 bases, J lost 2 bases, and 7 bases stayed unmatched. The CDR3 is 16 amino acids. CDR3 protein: CASSGQGSNTNEKLFF. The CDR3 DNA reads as TGTGCCAGCAGCGGACAGGGTTCGAACACTAATGAAAAACTGTTTTTT.

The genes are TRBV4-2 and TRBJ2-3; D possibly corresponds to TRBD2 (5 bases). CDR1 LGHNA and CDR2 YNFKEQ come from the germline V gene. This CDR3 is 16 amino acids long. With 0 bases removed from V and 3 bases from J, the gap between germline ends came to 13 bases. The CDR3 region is CASSQDSSSATDTQYF. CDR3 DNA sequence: TGTGCCAGCAGCCAAGATTCTAGCAGCGCGACAGATACGCAGTATTTT.

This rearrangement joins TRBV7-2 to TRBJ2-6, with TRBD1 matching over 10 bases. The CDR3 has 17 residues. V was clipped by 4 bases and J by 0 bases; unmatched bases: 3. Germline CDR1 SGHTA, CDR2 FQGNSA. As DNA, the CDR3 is TGTGCCAGCAGCTCTGGACAGGGGGACTCTGGGGCCAACGTCCTGACTTTC. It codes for CASSSGQGDSGANVLTF.

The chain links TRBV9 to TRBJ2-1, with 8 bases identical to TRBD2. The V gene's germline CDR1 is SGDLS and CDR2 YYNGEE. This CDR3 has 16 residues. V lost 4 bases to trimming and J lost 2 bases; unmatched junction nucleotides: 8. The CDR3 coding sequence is TGTGCCAGCAGCTCAACCGGGACTAGTACCTACAATGAGCAGTTCTTC. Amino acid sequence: CASSSTGTSTYNEQFF.

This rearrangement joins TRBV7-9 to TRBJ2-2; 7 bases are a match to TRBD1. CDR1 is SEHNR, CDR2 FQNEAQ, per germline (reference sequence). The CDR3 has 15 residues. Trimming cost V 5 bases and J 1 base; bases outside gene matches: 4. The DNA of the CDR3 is TGTGCCAGCAGCCCAAACAGGGGGAACACCGGGGAGCTGTTTTTT. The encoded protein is CASSPNRGNTGELFF.

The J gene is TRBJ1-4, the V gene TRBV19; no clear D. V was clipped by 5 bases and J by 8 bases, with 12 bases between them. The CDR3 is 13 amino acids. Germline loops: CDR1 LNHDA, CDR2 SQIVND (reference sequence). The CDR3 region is CASSFSTSEKLFF. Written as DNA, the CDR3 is TGTGCCAGTAGTTTTTCGACTTCGGAAAAACTGTTTTTT. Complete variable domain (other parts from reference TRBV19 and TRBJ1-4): DGGITQSPKYLFRKEGQNVTLSCEQNLNHDAMYWYRQDPGQGLRLIYYSQIVNDFQKGDIAEGYSVSREKKESFPLTVTSAQKNPTAFYLCASSFSTSEKLFFGSGTQLSVL.

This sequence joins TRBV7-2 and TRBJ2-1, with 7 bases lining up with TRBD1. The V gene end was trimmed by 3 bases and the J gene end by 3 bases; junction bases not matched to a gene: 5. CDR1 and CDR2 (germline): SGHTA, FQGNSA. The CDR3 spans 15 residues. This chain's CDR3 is CASSFGTALYNEQFF. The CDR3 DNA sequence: TGTGCCAGCAGCTTCGGGACAGCCCTCTACAATGAGCAGTTCTTC.

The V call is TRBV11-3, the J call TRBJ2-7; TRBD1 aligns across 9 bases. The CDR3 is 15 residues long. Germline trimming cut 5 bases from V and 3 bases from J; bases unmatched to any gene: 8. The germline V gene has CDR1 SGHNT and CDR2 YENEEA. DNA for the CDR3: TGTGCCAGCAGCCAAAGGACAGGGGATGACTACGAGCAGTACTTC. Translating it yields CASSQRTGDDYEQYF.

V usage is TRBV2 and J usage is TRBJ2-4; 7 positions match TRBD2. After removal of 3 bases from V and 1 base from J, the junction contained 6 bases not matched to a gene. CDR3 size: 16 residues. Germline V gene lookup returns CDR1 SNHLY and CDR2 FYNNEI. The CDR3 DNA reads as TGTGCCAGCAGTGATGGGGGGACTATGGCCAAAAACATTCAGTACTTC. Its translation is CASSDGGTMAKNIQYF. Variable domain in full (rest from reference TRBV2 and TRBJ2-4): EPEVTQTPSHQVTQMGQEVILRCVPISNHLYFYWYRQILGQKVEFLVSFYNNEISEKSEIFDDQFSVERPDGSNFTLKIRSTKLEDSAMYFCASSDGGTMAKNIQYFGAGTRLSVL.

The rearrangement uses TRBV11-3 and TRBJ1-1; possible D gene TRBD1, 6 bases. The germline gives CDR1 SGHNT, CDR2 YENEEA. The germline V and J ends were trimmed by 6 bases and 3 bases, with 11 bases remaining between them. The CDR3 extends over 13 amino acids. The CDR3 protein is CASSLQGDTEAFF. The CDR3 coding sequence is TGTGCCAGCAGTTTACAGGGCGACACTGAAGCTTTCTTT. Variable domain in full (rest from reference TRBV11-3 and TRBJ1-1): EAGVVQSPRYKIIEKKQPVAFWCNPISGHNTLYWYLQNLGQGPELLIRYENEEAVDDSQLPKDRFSAERLKGVDSTLKIQPAELGDSAVYLCASSLQGDTEAFFGQGTRLTVV.

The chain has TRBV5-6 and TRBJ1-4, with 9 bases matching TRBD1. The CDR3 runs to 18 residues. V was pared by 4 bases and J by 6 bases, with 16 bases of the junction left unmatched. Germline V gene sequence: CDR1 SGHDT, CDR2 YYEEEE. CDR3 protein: CASSPWRDRAAGYEKLFF. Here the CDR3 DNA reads TGTGCCAGCAGCCCATGGAGGGACAGGGCGGCGGGCTATGAAAAACTGTTTTTT. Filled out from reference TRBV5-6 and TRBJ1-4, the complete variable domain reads DAGVTQSPTHLIKTRGQQVTLRCSPKSGHDTVSWYQQALGQGPQFIFQYYEEEERQRGNFPDRFSGHQFPNYSSELNVNALLLGDSALYLCASSPWRDRAAGYEKLFFGSGTQLSVL.

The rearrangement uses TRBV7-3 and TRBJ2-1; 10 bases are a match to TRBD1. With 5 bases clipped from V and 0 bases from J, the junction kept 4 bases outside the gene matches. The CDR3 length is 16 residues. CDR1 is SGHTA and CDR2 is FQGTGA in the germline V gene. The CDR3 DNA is TGTGCCAGCAGCCCAGGGACAGGGGTCTCCTACAATGAGCAGTTCTTC. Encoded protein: CASSPGTGVSYNEQFF.

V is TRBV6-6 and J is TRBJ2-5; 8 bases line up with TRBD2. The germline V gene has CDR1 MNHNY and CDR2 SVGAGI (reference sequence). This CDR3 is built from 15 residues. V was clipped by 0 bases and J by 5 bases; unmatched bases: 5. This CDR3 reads CASSYSAGGGETQYF. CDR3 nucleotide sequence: TGTGCCAGCAGTTACTCGGCGGGAGGAGGGGAGACCCAGTACTTC.

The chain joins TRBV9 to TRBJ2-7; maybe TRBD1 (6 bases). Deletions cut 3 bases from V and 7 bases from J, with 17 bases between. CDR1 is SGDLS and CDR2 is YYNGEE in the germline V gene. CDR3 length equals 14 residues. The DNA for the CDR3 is TGTGCCAGCAGCGCGGACAGCCGCCCGGGGGAGCAGTACTTC. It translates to CASSADSRPGEQYF.

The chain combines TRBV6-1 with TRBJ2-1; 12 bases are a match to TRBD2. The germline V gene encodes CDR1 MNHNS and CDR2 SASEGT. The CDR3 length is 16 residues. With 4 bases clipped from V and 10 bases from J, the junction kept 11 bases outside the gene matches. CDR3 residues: CASSGTTSGRPGEQFF. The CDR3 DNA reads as TGTGCCAGCAGTGGGACCACTAGCGGGAGGCCGGGGGAGCAGTTCTTC.